The sequence of this T cell receptor (beta chain) was determined in a study of shared clonotypes between healthy human individuals. Repertoires were generated with immunoSEQ multiplex PCR, while TCRdb's copy carries only in-frame clones and drops some. The sample lists 2 million to 2.5 million clones; 85% to 95% were seen once. The germline V gene has CDR1 SEHNR and CDR2 FQNEAQ (reference sequence). The V gene end was trimmed by 2 bases and the J gene end by 0 bases; junction bases not matched to a gene: 6. This CDR3 comprises 17 residues. This receptor was obtained from a man younger than 35 in good health. Some clones in this sample may be carry-over from other donors' samples. The chain uses TRBV7-9 and TRBJ1-4; 7 nucleotides align to TRBD1. Sequencing input: naive CD4+ T cells from PBMCs. As for subset: CD45RA+ positively selected. CDR3 bases: TGTGCCAGCAGCTTATGGGACAGATGGACAACTAATGAAAAACTGTTTTTT. It encodes CASSLWDRWTTNEKLFF.